This T cell receptor beta chain was profiled in a study of patients and donors after allogeneic stem cell transplantation. In TCRdb, the RT-PCR reads were re-called with MiXCR into one record per CDR3 protein. The data contain over 130,000 distinct CDR3 sequences, 37% of them singletons. Germline CDR1 reads DFQATT; CDR2 reads SNEGSKA (reference sequence). The CDR3 spans 13 residues. V lost 5 bases and J lost 3; bases outside the gene matches: 4. V usage is TRBV20-1 and J usage is TRBJ1-5, with 7 bases that match TRBD1. The clonotype originates from a human donor who was either an allogeneic HSCT recipient or a stem cell or donor lymphocyte infusion donor (not recorded which). It is not recorded whose cells these are; they may come from a transplant donor. Sequenced input: blood, either unsorted or a sorted T cell fraction (not recorded which). CDR3 DNA: TGCAGTGCTCCGGGACAGCCCAATCAGCCCCAGCATTTT. It codes for CSAPGQPNQPQHF.